This TCR beta chain was obtained from a study of sequential checkpoint blockade in melanoma. In the study overall: Each arm's sequence ended with maintenance nivolumab.

Only in-frame clones appear in the TCRdb table, and some are missing; sequencing was by immunoSEQ multiplex PCR. The sample has roughly 9,300 clones; approximately 82% are singletons. Treatment reported: randomized to nivolumab then ipilimumab (arm A) or the reverse (arm B). CDR1 is SEHNR and CDR2 is FQNEAQ in the germline V gene (reference sequence). The CDR3 contains 13 residues. The V and J ends lost 5 bases and 1 base respectively, with 8 bases between them. The specimen was CD8+ T cells sorted from blood (inferred from file names), collected from a patient given nivolumab and ipilimumab in sequence. The source of this sequence is a human donor with melanoma. V gene TRBV7-9 combines with J gene TRBJ1-1; D is uncertain. The CDR3 DNA sequence: TGTGCCAGCAGCCCCAGTGGGAACACTGAAGCTTTCTTT. This sequence encodes CASSPSGNTEAFF. Complete variable domain (other parts from reference TRBV7-9 and TRBJ1-1): DTGVSQNPRHKITKRGQNVTFRCDPISEHNRLYWYRQTLGQGPEFLTYFQNEAQLEKSRLLSDRFSAERPKGSFSTLEIQRTEQGDSAMYLCASSPSGNTEAFFGQGTRLTVV.